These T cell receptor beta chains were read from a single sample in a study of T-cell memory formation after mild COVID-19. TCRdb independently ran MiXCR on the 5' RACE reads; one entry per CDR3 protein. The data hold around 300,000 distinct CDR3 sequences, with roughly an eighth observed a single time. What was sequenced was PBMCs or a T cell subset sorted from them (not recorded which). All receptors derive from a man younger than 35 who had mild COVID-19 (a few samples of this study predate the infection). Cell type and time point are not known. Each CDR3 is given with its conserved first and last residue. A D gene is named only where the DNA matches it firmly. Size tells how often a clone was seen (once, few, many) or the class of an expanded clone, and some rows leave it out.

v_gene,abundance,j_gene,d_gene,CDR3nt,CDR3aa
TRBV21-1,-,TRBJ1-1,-,TGTGCCAGCAGCTCGACAAGGGGCTCAGAGATGAGGGCTGAAGCTTTCTTT,CASSSTRGSEMRAEAFF
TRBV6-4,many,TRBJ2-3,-,TGTGCCAGCAGGGCCGGGACTAGCACAGATACGCAGTATTTT,CASRAGTSTDTQYF
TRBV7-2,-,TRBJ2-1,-,TGTGCCAGCAGCCCGTCCGATGAGCAGTTCTTC,CASSPSDEQFF
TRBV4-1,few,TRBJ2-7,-,TGCGCCAGCAGCCAAGCCGGATCCTACGAGCAGTACTTC,CASSQAGSYEQYF
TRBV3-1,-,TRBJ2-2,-,TGTGCCAGCAGCCACAGACAGAACACCGGGGAGCTGTTTTTT,CASSHRQNTGELFF
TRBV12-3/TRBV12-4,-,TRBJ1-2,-,TGTGCCAGCAGTTTTGGACAGCTCGTTTATGGCTACACCTTC,CASSFGQLVYGYTF
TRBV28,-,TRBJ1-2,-,TGTGCCAGCAGGATGGGCGGGGGCCCGGGCTATGGCTACACCTTC,CASRMGGGPGYGYTF
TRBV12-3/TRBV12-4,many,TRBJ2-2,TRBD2,TGTGCCAGCAGCTGGGGGGGGAACACCGGGGAGCTGTTTTTT,CASSWGGNTGELFF
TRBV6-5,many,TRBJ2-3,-,TGTGCCAGCGCCAGAGACCCAGCAGATACGCAGTATTTT,CASARDPADTQYF
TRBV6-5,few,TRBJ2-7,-,TGTGCCAGCAGCCCACTGGGCGGGGTCGCCTACGAGCAGTACTTC,CASSPLGGVAYEQYF
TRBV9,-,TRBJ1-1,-,TGTGCCAGCAGCGTAGGGGGGTACACTGAAGCTTTCTTT,CASSVGGYTEAFF
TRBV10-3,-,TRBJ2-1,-,TGTGCCACTTGGCTTGGAGGGAGCTCCTACAATGAGCAGTTCTTC,CATWLGGSSYNEQFF
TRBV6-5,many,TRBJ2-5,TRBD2,TGTGCCAGCAGTATCCTGGCTAGCGGGGATCAAGAGACCCAGTACTTC,CASSILASGDQETQYF
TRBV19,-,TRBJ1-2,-,TGTGCCAGTAGTCCCTCCGGGGGGAGCGGCTACACCTTC,CASSPSGGSGYTF
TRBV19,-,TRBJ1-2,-,TGTGCCAGTACCTCCTCTGTCACCGGGGGCTACACCTTC,CASTSSVTGGYTF
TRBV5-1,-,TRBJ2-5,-,TGCGCCAGCACTCCCGTGACGGTACAAGAGACCCAGTACTTC,CASTPVTVQETQYF
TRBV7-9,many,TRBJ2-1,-,TGTGCCAGCAGCTTAGATGATTACAATGAGCAGTTCTTC,CASSLDDYNEQFF
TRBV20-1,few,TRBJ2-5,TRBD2,TGCAGTGCTAGAGTAGGACTAGCGGAGACCCAGTACTTC,CSARVGLAETQYF
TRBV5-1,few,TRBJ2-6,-,TGCGCCAGCAGCTTGAGTTTGGGATCAGGGGCCAACGTCCTGACTTTC,CASSLSLGSGANVLTF
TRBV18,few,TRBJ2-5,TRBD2,TGTGCCAGCCGCCGGGGGGGCCGAGAGACCCAGTACTTC,CASRRGGRETQYF
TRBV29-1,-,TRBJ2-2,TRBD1,TGCAGCGTTGAGGTCGAGGACAGGGGCAGATACACCGGGGAGCTGTTTTTT,CSVEVEDRGRYTGELFF
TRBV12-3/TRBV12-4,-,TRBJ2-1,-,TGTGCCACCTGGGCGGGGAGCTCCTACAATGAGCAGTTCTTC,CATWAGSSYNEQFF
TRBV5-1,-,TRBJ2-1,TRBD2,TGCGCCAGCAGCCCACAAGCGGGGGGCCTTAATGAGCAGTTCTTC,CASSPQAGGLNEQFF
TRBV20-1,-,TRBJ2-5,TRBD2,TGCAGTGCTAGGCAAGCACTAGCGGAAGAGACCCAGTACTTC,CSARQALAEETQYF
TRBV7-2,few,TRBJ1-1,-,TGTGCCAGCAGCCGATATGCGGGGACCACTGAAGCTTTCTTT,CASSRYAGTTEAFF
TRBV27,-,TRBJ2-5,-,TGTGCCAGCAGTCCCCAGCAAGAGACCCAGTACTTC,CASSPQQETQYF
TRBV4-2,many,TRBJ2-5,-,TGTGCCAGCAGCCGGGACAAGGGAGGGGAGACCCAGTACTTC,CASSRDKGGETQYF
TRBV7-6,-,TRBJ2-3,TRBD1,TGTGCCAGCAGCTTAATGACAGGGGAGGCAGATACGCAGTATTTT,CASSLMTGEADTQYF
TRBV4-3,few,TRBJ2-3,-,TGCGCCAGCAGCCAAGATATGAAGACTAGCACAGATACGCAGTATTTT,CASSQDMKTSTDTQYF
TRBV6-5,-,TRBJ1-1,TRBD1,TGTGCCAGCAGTCCCCGGTCCCGACAGGGATCGAGGGCTTTCTTT,CASSPRSRQGSRAFF
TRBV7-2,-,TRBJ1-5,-,TGTGCCAGCAGCTTAGACAGCGATTATCAGCCCCAGCATTTT,CASSLDSDYQPQHF
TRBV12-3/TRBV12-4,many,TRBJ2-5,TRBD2,TGTGCCAGCAGTTTCCGCGGGGGGGAAGAGACCCAGTACTTC,CASSFRGGEETQYF
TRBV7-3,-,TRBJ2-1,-,TGTGCCAGCAGTCCGGACAGTTTCAATGAGCAGTTCTTC,CASSPDSFNEQFF
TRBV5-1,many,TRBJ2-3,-,TGCGCCAGCAGCTTGGGGACTAACACAGATACGCAGTATTTT,CASSLGTNTDTQYF
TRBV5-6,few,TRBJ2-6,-,TGTGCCAGCAGCCTAGTGGATGGGGCCAACGTCCTGACTTTC,CASSLVDGANVLTF
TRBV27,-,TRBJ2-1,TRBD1,TGTGCCAGCAGCCCCGGGACAGGGGTAGGCAATGAGCAGTTCTTC,CASSPGTGVGNEQFF
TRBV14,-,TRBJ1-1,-,TGTGCCAGCAGCCAACGGCCGAACACTGAAGCTTTCTTT,CASSQRPNTEAFF
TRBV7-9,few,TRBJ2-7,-,TGTGCCAGCAGCTTAGAGACCCTGGAGCAGTACTTC,CASSLETLEQYF
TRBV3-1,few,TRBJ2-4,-,TGTGCCAGCAGCCAGGGTTGGCGGGGACAAGCCAAAAACATTCAGTACTTC,CASSQGWRGQAKNIQYF
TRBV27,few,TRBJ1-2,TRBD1,TGTGCCAGCGGCTCCGGGACAGCTTATGGCTACACCTTC,CASGSGTAYGYTF
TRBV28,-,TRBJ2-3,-,TGTGCCAGCAGTCCACCGGGGAGGTCCACAGATACGCAGTATTTT,CASSPPGRSTDTQYF
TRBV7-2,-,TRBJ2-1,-,TGTGCCAGCAGCTTAGGAGGTGGCGGCAATGAGCAGTTCTTC,CASSLGGGGNEQFF
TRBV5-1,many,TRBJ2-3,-,TGCGCCAGCAGCTCGAGGACAGACCCGACGCAGTATTTT,CASSSRTDPTQYF
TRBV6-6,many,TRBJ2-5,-,TGTGCCAGCAGTTTCGCGGCGGGGAGCGGAGAGACCCAGTACTTC,CASSFAAGSGETQYF
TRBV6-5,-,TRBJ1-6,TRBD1,TGTGCCAGCGGCCCGACAGGGGTTTCACCCCTCCACTTT,CASGPTGVSPLHF